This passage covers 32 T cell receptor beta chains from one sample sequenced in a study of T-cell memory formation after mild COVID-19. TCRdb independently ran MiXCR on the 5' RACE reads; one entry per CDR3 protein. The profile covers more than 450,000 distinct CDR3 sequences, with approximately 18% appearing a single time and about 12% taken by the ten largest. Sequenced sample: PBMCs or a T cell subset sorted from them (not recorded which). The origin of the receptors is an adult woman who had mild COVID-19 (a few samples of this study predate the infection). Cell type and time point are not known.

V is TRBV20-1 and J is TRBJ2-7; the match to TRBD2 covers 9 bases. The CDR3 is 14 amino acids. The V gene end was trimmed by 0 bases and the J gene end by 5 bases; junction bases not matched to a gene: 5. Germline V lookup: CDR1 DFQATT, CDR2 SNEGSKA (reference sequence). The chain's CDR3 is CSARDPSGTHEQYF. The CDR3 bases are TGCAGTGCTAGAGATCCTAGCGGGACCCACGAGCAGTACTTC.

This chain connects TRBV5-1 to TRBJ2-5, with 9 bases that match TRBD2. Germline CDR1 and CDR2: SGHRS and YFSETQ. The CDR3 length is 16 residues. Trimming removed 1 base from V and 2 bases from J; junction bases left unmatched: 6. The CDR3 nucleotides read TGCGCCAGCAGCTTGTTTGCTAGCGGGGTACAAGAGACCCAGTACTTC. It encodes CASSLFASGVQETQYF.

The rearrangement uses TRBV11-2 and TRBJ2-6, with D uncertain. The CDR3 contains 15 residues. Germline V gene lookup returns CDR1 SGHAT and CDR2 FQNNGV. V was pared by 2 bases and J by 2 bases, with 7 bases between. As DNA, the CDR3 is TGTGCCAGCAGCTTATTCCAGGCTGGGGCCAACGTCCTGACTTTC. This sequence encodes CASSLFQAGANVLTF.

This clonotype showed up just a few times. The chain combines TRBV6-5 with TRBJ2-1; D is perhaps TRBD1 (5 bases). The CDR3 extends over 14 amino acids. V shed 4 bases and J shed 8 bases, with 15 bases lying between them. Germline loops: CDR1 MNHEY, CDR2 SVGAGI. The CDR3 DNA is TGTGCCAGCAGTTCAGGACATGAAGTCGATGAGCAGTTCTTC. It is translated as CASSSGHEVDEQFF.

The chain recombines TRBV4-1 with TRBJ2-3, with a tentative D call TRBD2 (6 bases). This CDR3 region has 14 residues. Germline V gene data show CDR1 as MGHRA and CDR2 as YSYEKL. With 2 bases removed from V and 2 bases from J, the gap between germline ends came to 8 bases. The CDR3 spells CASSQRGDTDTQYF. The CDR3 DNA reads TGCGCCAGCAGCCAACGCGGGGACACAGATACGCAGTATTTT.

This CDR3 reads CASSLGPTGSYEQYF. The CDR3 nucleotides read TGTGCCAGCAGCCTGGGGCCAACGGGCTCCTACGAGCAGTACTTC. The chain recombines TRBV16 with TRBJ2-7, with D perhaps matching TRBD1 (5 bases). The germline V gene has CDR1 KGHSY and CDR2 FQNENV. The CDR3 covers 15 residues. Trimming took off 4 bases at V and 0 bases at J, with 13 bases between the two ends.

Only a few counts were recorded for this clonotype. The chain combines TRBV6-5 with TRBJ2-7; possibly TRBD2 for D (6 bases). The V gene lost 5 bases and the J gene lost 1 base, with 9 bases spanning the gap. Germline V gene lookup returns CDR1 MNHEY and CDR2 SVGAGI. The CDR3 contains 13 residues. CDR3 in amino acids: CASSRLGSYEQYF. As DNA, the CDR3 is TGTGCCAGCAGTCGACTAGGATCCTACGAGCAGTACTTC.

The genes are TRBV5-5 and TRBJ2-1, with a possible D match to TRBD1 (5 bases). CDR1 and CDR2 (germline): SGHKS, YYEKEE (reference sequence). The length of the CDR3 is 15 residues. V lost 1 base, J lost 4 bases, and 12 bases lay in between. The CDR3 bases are TGTGCCAGCAGCTTGTTTAACACAGGATACAATGAGCAGTTCTTC. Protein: CASSLFNTGYNEQFF.

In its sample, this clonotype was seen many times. This chain's CDR3 is CASSTGVNTEAFF. The CDR3 DNA sequence: TGTGCCAGTAGTACCGGCGTCAACACTGAAGCTTTCTTT. This chain connects TRBV19 to TRBJ1-1, with unresolved D. The length of the CDR3 is 13 residues. Germline V gene sequence: CDR1 LNHDA, CDR2 SQIVND (reference sequence). The V end was cut by 4 bases, the J end by 2 bases, with 8 bases between.

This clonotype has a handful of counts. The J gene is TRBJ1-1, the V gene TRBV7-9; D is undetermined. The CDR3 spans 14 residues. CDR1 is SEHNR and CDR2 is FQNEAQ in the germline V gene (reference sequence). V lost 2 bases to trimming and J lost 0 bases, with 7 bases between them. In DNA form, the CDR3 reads TGTGCCAGCAGCTTACAGAGCATGAACACTGAAGCTTTCTTT. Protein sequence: CASSLQSMNTEAFF.

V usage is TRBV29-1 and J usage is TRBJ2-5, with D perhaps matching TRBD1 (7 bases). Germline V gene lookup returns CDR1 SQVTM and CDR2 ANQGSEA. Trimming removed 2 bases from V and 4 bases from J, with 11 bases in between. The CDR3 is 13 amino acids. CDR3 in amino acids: CSVESQGGETQYF. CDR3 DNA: TGCAGCGTTGAAAGTCAGGGGGGAGAGACCCAGTACTTC.

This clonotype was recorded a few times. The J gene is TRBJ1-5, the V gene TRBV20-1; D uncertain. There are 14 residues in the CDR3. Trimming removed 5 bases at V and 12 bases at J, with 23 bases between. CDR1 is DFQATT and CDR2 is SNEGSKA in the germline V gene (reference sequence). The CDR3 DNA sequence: TGCAGTGCTCAGAAAGACCAGAAGGTCATAGTCCAGCATTTT. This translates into CSAQKDQKVIVQHF.

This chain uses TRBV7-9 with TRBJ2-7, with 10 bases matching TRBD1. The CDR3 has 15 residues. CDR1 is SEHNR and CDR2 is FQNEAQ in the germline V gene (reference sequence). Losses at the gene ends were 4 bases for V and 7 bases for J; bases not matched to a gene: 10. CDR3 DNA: TGTGCCAGCAGCTCTCGGACAGGGGGACGTGGGGAGCAGTACTTC. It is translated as CASSSRTGGRGEQYF.

The CDR3 protein is CASSLGGATMNTEAFF. In DNA form, the CDR3 reads TGCGCCAGCAGCTTGGGGGGTGCGACCATGAACACTGAAGCTTTCTTT. The chain joins TRBV5-1 to TRBJ1-1, with D uncertain. The V end lost 0 bases, the J end lost 0 bases, and 12 bases lay between the germline ends. CDR1 and CDR2 from the germline V gene are SGHRS and YFSETQ. This CDR3 region has 16 residues.

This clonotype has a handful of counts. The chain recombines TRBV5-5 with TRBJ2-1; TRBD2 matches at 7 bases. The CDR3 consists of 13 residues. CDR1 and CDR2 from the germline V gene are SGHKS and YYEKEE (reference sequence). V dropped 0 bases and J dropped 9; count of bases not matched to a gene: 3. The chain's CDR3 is CASSLGLAAEQFF. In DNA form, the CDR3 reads TGTGCCAGCAGCTTGGGGCTAGCGGCTGAGCAGTTCTTC.

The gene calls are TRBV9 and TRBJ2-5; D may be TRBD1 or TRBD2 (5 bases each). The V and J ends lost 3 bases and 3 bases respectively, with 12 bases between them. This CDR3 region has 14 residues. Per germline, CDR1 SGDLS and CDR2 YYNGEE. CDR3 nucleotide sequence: TGTGCCAGCAGCGGGGGGTCCGGAGAAGAGACCCAGTACTTC. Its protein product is CASSGGSGEETQYF.

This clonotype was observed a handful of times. CDR3 nucleotide sequence: TGTGCCAGCTCTCCCACGCCGGGACTAGCGGGATCTAGCACAGATACGCAGTATTTT. Its protein product is CASSPTPGLAGSSTDTQYF. The V and J genes are TRBV18 and TRBJ2-3, with TRBD2 matching 13 bases. CDR1 KGHSH and CDR2 LQKENI come from the germline V gene. V trimming: 6 bases; J trimming: 0 bases; junction bases outside the gene matches: 12. The CDR3 runs 19 residues.

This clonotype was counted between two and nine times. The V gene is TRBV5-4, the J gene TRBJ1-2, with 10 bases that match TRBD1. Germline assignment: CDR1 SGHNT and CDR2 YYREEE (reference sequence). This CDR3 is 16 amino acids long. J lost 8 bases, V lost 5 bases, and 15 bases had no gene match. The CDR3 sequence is CASRTGTGAAVGGYTF. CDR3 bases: TGTGCCAGCAGGACCGGGACAGGGGCCGCCGTGGGGGGCTACACCTTC. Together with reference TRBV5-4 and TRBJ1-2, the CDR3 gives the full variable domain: ETGVTQSPTHLIKTRGQQVTLRCSSQSGHNTVSWYQQALGQGPQFIFQYYREEENGRGNFPPRFSGLQFPNYSSELNVNALELDDSALYLCASRTGTGAAVGGYTFGSGTRLTVV.

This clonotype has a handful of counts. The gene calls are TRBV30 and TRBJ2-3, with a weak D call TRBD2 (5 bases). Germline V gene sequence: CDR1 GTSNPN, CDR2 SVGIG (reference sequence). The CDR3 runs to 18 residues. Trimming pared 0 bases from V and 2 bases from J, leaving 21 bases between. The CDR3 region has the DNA TGTGCCTGGAGTGTGGAGGAAAGGGCCGACCGCCTCACAGATACGCAGTATTTT. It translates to CAWSVEERADRLTDTQYF.

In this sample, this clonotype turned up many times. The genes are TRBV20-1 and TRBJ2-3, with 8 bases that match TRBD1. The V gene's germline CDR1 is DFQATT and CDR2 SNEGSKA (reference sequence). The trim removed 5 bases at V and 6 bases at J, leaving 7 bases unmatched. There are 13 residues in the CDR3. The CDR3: CSAPDRGLDTQYF. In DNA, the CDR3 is TGCAGTGCTCCCGACAGGGGACTGGATACGCAGTATTTT.

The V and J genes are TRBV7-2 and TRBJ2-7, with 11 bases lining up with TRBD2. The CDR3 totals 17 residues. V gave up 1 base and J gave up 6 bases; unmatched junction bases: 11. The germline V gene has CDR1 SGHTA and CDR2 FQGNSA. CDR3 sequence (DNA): TGTGCCAGCAGCTTAGTTTTAGTGGGGACTAGCGGAGCCGAGCAGTACTTC. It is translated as CASSLVLVGTSGAEQYF.

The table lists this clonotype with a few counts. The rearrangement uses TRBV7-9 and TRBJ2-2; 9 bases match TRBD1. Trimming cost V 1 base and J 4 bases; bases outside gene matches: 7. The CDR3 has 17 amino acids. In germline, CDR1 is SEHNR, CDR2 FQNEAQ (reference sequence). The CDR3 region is CASSLGSGTGFTGELFF. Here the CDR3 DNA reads TGTGCCAGCAGCTTAGGCTCCGGGACAGGGTTCACCGGGGAGCTGTTTTTT.

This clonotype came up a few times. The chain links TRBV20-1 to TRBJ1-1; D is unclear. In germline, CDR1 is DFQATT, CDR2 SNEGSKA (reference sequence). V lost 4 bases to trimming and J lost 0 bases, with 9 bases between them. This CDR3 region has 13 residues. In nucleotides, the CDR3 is TGCAGTGCTAACAGACCCATGAACACTGAAGCTTTCTTT. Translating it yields CSANRPMNTEAFF.

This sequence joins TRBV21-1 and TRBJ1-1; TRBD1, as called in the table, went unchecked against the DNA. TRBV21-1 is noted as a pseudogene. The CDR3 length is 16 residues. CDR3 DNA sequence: TGTGCCAGCAGCAAAGTGGAGGGGGCGAGTGGGACTGAAGCTTTCTTT. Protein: CASSKVEGASGTEAFF.

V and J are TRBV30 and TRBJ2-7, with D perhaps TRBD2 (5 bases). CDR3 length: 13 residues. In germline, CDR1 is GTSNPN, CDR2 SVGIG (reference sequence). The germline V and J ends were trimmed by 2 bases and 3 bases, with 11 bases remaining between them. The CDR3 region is CAWSLQAGYEQYF. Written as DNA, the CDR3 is TGTGCCTGGAGTCTCCAGGCGGGCTACGAGCAGTACTTC.

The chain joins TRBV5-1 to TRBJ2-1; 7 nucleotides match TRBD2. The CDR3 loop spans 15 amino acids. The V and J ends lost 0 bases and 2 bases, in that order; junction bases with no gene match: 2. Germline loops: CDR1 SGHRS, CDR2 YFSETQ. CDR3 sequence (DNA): TGCGCCAGCAGCTTGGATGGGACTACCTACAATGAGCAGTTCTTC. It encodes CASSLDGTTYNEQFF.

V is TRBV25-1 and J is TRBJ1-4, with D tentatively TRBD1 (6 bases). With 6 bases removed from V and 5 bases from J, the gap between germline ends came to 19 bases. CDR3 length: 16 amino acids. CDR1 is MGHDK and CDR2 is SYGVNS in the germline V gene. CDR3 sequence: CASRDEGGTRNEKLFF. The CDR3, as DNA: TGTGCCAGCAGAGACGAGGGGGGGACAAGGAATGAAAAACTGTTTTTT.

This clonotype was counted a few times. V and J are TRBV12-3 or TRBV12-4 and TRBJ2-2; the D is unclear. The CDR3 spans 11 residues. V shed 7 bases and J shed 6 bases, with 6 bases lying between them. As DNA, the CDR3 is TGTGCCAGCATAAAGGCCGGGGAGCTGTTTTTT. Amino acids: CASIKAGELFF.

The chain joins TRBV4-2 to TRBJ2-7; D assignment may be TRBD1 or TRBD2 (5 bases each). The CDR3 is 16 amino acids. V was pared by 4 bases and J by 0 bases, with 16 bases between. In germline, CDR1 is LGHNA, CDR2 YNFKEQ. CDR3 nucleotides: TGTGCCAGCAGCCCCCTCCGGGGCGTACACTCCTACGAGCAGTACTTC. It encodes CASSPLRGVHSYEQYF.

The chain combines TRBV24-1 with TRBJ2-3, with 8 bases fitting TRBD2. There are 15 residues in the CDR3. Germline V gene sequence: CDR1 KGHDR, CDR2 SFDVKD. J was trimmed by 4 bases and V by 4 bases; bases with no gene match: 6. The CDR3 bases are TGTGCCACCAGTGAGACGGGGGGGCCTTCAGATACGCAGTATTTT. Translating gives CATSETGGPSDTQYF.

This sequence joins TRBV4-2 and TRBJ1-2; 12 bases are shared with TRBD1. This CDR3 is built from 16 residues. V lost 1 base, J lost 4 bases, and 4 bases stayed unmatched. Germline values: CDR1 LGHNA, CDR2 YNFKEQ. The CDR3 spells CASSQVGTGGAYGYTF. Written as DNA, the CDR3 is TGTGCCAGCAGCCAAGTGGGGACAGGGGGCGCCTATGGCTACACCTTC.

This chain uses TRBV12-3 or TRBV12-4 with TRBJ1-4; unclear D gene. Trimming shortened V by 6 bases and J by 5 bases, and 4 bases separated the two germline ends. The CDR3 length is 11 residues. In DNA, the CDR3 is TGTGCCAGCAGCGTCAATGAAAAACTGTTTTTT. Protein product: CASSVNEKLFF.